This is a list of T cell receptor beta chains from one sample in a study of CD8+ T cells in alopecia areata. The repertoire was sequenced with immunoSEQ multiplex PCR; TCRdb's copy has only in-frame clones and lacks some. The profile covers some 120,000 clones, with about 50% appearing a single time and 10% taken by the ten largest. Sequencing input: NKG2D-low CD8+ T cells sorted from blood. These receptors came from a human donor with alopecia areata. The CDR3 runs from the conserved cysteine through the conserved F or W. Fields, in order: J gene, clone size, D gene, CDR3 length, V gene, CDR3 protein, CDR3 DNA. D genes are given only for firm matches. Only part of the rows carry a size: once, few, many, or a class if the clone is expanded.

j_gene: TRBJ2-1; abundance: .; d_gene: TRBD2; len: 16; v_gene: TRBV30; CDR3aa: CAWADESGSSYNEQFF; CDR3nt: TGTGCCTGGGCCGACGAGAGCGGGAGCTCCTACAATGAGCAGTTCTTC
j_gene: TRBJ2-1; abundance: many; d_gene: .; len: 11; v_gene: TRBV20-1; CDR3aa: CSASHSSGEFF; CDR3nt: TGCAGTGCTTCCCATTCGAGCGGTGAGTTCTTC
j_gene: TRBJ2-7; abundance: .; d_gene: TRBD1; len: 14; v_gene: TRBV6-1; CDR3aa: CASSEGDSSYEQYF; CDR3nt: TGTGCCAGCAGTGAAGGGGACAGCTCCTACGAGCAGTACTTC
j_gene: TRBJ2-2; abundance: few; d_gene: TRBD2; len: 14; v_gene: TRBV29-1; CDR3aa: CSAGLAGEDGELFF; CDR3nt: TGCAGCGCTGGACTAGCGGGAGAGGACGGGGAGCTGTTTTTT
j_gene: TRBJ2-7; abundance: .; d_gene: TRBD2; len: 14; v_gene: TRBV29-1; CDR3aa: CSVVIGTSAYEQYF; CDR3nt: TGCAGCGTTGTTATCGGGACTAGTGCCTACGAGCAGTACTTC
j_gene: TRBJ2-1; abundance: few; d_gene: TRBD1; len: 14; v_gene: TRBV28; CDR3aa: CATHRDSRNNEQFF; CDR3nt: TGTGCCACCCACCGGGACAGCCGTAACAATGAGCAGTTCTTC
j_gene: TRBJ1-1; abundance: few; d_gene: .; len: 13; v_gene: TRBV19; CDR3aa: CASSMIEGTEAFF; CDR3nt: TGTGCCAGTAGTATGATAGAGGGCACTGAAGCTTTCTTT
j_gene: TRBJ2-1; abundance: .; d_gene: .; len: 12; v_gene: TRBV5-6; CDR3aa: CASSSLVVEQFF; CDR3nt: TGTGCCAGCAGCTCCTTAGTGGTTGAGCAGTTCTTC
j_gene: TRBJ2-1; abundance: .; d_gene: .; len: 11; v_gene: TRBV28; CDR3aa: CASSLFAEQFF; CDR3nt: TGTGCCAGCAGTTTATTCGCTGAGCAGTTCTTC
j_gene: TRBJ1-1; abundance: .; d_gene: .; len: 14; v_gene: TRBV6-5; CDR3aa: CASSYSGGASEAFF; CDR3nt: TGTGCCAGCAGTTACTCGGGGGGCGCCTCTGAAGCTTTCTTT
j_gene: TRBJ2-7; abundance: .; d_gene: .; len: 11; v_gene: TRBV2; CDR3aa: CASQGGVEQYF; CDR3nt: TGTGCCAGCCAAGGAGGGGTCGAGCAGTACTTC
j_gene: TRBJ1-2; abundance: .; d_gene: TRBD1; len: 11; v_gene: TRBV29-1; CDR3aa: CSATGNYGYTF; CDR3nt: TGCAGCGCGACAGGGAACTATGGCTACACCTTC
j_gene: TRBJ2-7; abundance: .; d_gene: .; len: 13; v_gene: TRBV6-6; CDR3aa: CASSTRLRYEQYF; CDR3nt: TGTGCCAGCAGTACTCGACTCCGGTACGAGCAGTACTTC
j_gene: TRBJ1-1; abundance: once; d_gene: .; len: 13; v_gene: TRBV7-8; CDR3aa: CASSLGGVREAFF; CDR3nt: TGTGCCAGCAGCTTAGGTGGCGTACGAGAAGCTTTCTTT
j_gene: TRBJ2-3; abundance: once; d_gene: .; len: 12; v_gene: TRBV29-1; CDR3aa: CSVEDMGDTQYF; CDR3nt: TGCAGCGTTGAAGATATGGGAGATACGCAGTATTTT
j_gene: TRBJ2-7; abundance: few; d_gene: TRBD2; len: 15; v_gene: TRBV7-9; CDR3aa: CASSLGGGAPYEQYF; CDR3nt: TGTGCCAGCAGCTTAGGCGGGGGGGCCCCCTACGAGCAGTACTTC
j_gene: TRBJ1-3; abundance: .; d_gene: .; len: 13; v_gene: TRBV6-5; CDR3aa: CASSYKGGNTIYF; CDR3nt: TGTGCCAGCAGTTACAAAGGCGGAAACACCATATATTTT
j_gene: TRBJ2-1; abundance: few; d_gene: .; len: 12; v_gene: TRBV28; CDR3aa: CASSFPGVEQFF; CDR3nt: TGTGCCAGCAGCTTCCCGGGAGTCGAGCAGTTCTTC
j_gene: TRBJ2-2; abundance: .; d_gene: TRBD1; len: 16; v_gene: TRBV5-1; CDR3aa: CASSLVQGGVSGELFF; CDR3nt: TGCGCCAGCAGCTTGGTACAGGGGGGAGTTTCCGGGGAGCTGTTTTTT
j_gene: TRBJ2-1; abundance: .; d_gene: .; len: 15; v_gene: TRBV27; CDR3aa: CASKTSFNSYNEQFF; CDR3nt: TGTGCCAGCAAAACTAGTTTTAATTCCTACAATGAGCAGTTCTTC
j_gene: TRBJ1-1; abundance: .; d_gene: .; len: 16; v_gene: TRBV19; CDR3aa: CASSYGYGAFGSEAFF; CDR3nt: TGTGCCAGTTCCTATGGGTATGGGGCGTTCGGCTCTGAAGCTTTCTTT
j_gene: TRBJ2-5; abundance: once; d_gene: TRBD1; len: 12; v_gene: TRBV30; CDR3aa: CAWDRGLETQYF; CDR3nt: TGTGCCTGGGACAGGGGGCTCGAGACCCAGTACTTC
j_gene: TRBJ1-2; abundance: few; d_gene: .; len: 12; v_gene: TRBV29-1; CDR3aa: CSVEQGWEGYTF; CDR3nt: TGCAGCGTTGAACAAGGCTGGGAGGGCTACACCTTC
j_gene: TRBJ2-5; abundance: .; d_gene: TRBD2; len: 17; v_gene: TRBV4-1; CDR3aa: CASSRGLAASLQETQYF; CDR3nt: TGCGCCAGCAGCCGGGGACTAGCGGCTTCATTACAAGAGACCCAGTACTTC
j_gene: TRBJ2-5; abundance: .; d_gene: .; len: 17; v_gene: TRBV28; CDR3aa: CASNPGSWSEQGETQYF; CDR3nt: TGTGCCAGCAATCCCGGGAGTTGGAGCGAGCAGGGAGAGACCCAGTACTTC
j_gene: TRBJ2-5; abundance: .; d_gene: TRBD2; len: 15; v_gene: TRBV28; CDR3aa: CASSFGLAGQETQYF; CDR3nt: TGTGCCAGCAGTTTCGGGCTAGCGGGGCAAGAGACCCAGTACTTC
j_gene: TRBJ1-1; abundance: .; d_gene: .; len: 14; v_gene: TRBV29-1; CDR3aa: CSVEDHQLNTEAFF; CDR3nt: TGCAGCGTTGAAGATCACCAGTTGAACACTGAAGCTTTCTTT
j_gene: TRBJ2-7; abundance: .; d_gene: .; len: 13; v_gene: TRBV29-1; CDR3aa: CSVEEGDSYEQYF; CDR3nt: TGCAGCGTTGAAGAGGGGGACTCCTACGAGCAGTACTTC
j_gene: TRBJ2-1; abundance: .; d_gene: .; len: 13; v_gene: TRBV27; CDR3aa: CASSPRAYNEQFF; CDR3nt: TGTGCCAGCAGCCCCAGGGCTTACAATGAGCAGTTCTTC
j_gene: TRBJ2-7; abundance: .; d_gene: .; len: 14; v_gene: TRBV5-4; CDR3aa: CASSLFGGAYEQYF; CDR3nt: TGTGCCAGCAGCTTGTTTGGGGGCGCGTACGAGCAGTACTTC
j_gene: TRBJ2-3; abundance: .; d_gene: TRBD2; len: 13; v_gene: TRBV29-1; CDR3aa: CSASGGRTDTQYF; CDR3nt: TGCAGCGCTAGCGGGGGGCGCACAGATACGCAGTATTTT